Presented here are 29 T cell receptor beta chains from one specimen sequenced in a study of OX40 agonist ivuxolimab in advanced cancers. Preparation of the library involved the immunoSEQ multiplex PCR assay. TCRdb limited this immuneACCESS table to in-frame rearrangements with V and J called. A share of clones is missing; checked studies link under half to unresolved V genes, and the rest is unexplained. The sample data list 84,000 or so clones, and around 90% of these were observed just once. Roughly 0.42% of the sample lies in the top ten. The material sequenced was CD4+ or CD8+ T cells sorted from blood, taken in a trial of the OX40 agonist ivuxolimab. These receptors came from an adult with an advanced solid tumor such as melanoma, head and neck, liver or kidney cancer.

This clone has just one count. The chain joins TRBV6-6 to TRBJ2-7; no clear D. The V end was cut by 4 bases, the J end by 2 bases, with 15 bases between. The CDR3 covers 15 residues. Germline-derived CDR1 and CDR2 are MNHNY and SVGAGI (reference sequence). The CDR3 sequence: CASSSQRGRTYEQYF. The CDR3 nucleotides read TGTGCCAGCAGTTCCCAGCGAGGCCGAACCTACGAGCAGTACTTC.

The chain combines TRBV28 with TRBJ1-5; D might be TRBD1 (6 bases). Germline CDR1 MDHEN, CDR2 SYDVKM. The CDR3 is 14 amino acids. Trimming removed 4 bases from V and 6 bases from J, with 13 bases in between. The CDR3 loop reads CASSWNREGQPQHF. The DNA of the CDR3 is TGTGCCAGCAGTTGGAACAGGGAGGGTCAGCCCCAGCATTTT.

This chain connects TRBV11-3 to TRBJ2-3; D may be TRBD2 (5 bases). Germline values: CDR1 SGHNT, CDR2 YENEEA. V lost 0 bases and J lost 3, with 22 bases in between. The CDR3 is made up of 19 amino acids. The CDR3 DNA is TGTGCCAGCAGCTTAGAGGCCGCTGGACTGGTCGGACGGACAGATACGCAGTATTTT. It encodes CASSLEAAGLVGRTDTQYF.

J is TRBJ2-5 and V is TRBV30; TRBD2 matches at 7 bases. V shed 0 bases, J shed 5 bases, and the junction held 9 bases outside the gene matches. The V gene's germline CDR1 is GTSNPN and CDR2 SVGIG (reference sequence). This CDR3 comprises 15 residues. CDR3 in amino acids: CAWSVRKLALETQYF. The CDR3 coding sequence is TGTGCCTGGAGTGTACGTAAACTAGCGTTGGAGACCCAGTACTTC.

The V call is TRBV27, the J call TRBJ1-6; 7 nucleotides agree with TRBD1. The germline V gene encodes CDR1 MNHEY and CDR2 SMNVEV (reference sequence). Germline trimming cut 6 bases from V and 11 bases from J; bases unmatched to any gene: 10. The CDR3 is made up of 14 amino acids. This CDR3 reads CASSPDRVQAPLHF. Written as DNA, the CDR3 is TGTGCCAGCAGCCCTGACAGGGTGCAAGCACCCCTCCACTTT.

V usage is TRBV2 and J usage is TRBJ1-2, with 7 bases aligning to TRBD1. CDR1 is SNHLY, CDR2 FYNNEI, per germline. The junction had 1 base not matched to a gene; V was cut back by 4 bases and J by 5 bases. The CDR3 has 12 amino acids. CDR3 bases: TGTGCCAGCAGTGTACAGGGGTATGGCTACACCTTC. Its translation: CASSVQGYGYTF.

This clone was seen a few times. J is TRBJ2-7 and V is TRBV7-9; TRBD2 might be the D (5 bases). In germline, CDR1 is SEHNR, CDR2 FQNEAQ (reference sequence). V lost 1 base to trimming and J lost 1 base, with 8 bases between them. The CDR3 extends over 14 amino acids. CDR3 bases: TGTGCCAGCAGCTTAGTGACGGGATCCTACGAGCAGTACTTC. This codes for CASSLVTGSYEQYF. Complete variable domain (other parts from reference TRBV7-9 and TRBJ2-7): DTGVSQNPRHKITKRGQNVTFRCDPISEHNRLYWYRQTLGQGPEFLTYFQNEAQLEKSRLLSDRFSAERPKGSFSTLEIQRTEQGDSAMYLCASSLVTGSYEQYFGPGTRLTVT.

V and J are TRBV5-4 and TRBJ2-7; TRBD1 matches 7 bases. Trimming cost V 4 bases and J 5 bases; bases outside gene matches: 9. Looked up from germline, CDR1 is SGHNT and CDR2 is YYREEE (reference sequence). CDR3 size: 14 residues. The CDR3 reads CASSDATGADEQYF. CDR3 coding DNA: TGTGCCAGCAGCGACGCCACAGGGGCGGACGAGCAGTACTTC.

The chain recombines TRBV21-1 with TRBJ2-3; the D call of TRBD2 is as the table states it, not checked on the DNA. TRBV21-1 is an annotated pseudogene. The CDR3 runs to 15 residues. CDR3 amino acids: CASSKGSGSTDTQYF. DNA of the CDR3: TGTGCCAGCAGCAAGGGGAGCGGGAGCACAGATACGCAGTATTTT.

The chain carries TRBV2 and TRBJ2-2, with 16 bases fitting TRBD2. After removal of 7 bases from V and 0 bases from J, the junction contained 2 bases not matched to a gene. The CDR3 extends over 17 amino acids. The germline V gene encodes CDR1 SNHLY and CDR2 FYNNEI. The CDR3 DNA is TGTGCCAGCACGGGGACTAGCGGGAGGGCGAACACCGGGGAGCTGTTTTTT. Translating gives CASTGTSGRANTGELFF.

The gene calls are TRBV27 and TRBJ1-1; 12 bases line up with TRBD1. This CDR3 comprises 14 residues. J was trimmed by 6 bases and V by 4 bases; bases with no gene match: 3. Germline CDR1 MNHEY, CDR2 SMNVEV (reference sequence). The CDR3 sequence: CASSWGQGAAEAFF. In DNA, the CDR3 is TGTGCCAGCAGTTGGGGACAGGGGGCCGCTGAAGCTTTCTTT.

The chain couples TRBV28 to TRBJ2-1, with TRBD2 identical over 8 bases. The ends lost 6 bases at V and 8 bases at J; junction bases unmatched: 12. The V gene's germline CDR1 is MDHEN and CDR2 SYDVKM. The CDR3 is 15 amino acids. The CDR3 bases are TGTGCCAGCAGGACGGGACTAGATTCTGGGTATGAGCAGTTCTTC. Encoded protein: CASRTGLDSGYEQFF. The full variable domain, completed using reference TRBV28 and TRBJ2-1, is DVKVTQSSRYLVKRTGEKVFLECVQDMDHENMFWYRQDPGLGLRLIYFSYDVKMKEKGDIPEGYSVSREKKERFSLILESASTNQTSMYLCASRTGLDSGYEQFFGPGTRLTVL.

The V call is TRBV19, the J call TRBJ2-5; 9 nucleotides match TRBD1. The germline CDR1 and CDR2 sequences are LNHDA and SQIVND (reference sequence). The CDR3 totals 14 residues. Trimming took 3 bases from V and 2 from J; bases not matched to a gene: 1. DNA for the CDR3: TGTGCCAGTAGTATGGGACAGGGACAAGAGACCCAGTACTTC. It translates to CASSMGQGQETQYF.

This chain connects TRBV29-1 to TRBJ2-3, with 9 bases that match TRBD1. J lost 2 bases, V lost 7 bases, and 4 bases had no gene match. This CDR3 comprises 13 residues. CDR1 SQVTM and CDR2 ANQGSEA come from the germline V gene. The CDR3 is CSADRGFTDTQYF. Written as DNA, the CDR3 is TGCAGCGCGGACAGGGGCTTCACAGATACGCAGTATTTT.

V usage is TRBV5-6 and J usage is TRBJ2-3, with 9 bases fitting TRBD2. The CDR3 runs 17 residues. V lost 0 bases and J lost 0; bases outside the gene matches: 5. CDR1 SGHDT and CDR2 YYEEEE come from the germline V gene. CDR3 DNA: TGTGCCAGCAGCTTGGCCGGACTAGCGCGTAGCACAGATACGCAGTATTTT. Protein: CASSLAGLARSTDTQYF.

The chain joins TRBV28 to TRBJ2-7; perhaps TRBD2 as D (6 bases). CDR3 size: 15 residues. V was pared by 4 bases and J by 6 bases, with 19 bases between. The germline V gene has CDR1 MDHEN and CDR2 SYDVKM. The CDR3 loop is CASSSAQRDLSEQYF. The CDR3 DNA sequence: TGTGCCAGCAGTTCCGCCCAAAGGGACTTGTCCGAGCAGTACTTC.

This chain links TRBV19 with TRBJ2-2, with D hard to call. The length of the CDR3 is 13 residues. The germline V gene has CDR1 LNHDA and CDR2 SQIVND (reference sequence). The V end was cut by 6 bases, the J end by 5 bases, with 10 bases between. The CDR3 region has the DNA TGTGCCAGTAGCGCCTCCTGGACCGGGGAGCTGTTTTTT. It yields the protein CASSASWTGELFF.

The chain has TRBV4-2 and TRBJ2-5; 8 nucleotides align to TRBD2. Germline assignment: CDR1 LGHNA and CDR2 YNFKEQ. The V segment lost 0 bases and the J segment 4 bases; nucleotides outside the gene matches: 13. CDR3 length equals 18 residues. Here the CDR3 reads CASSQDKSGGEEGETQYF. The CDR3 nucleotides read TGTGCCAGCAGCCAAGATAAGAGCGGGGGAGAGGAAGGAGAGACCCAGTACTTC.

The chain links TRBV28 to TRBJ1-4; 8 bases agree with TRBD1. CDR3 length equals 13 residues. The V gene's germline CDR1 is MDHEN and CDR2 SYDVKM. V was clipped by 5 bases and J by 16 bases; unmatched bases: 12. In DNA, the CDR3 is TGTGCCAGCAGTCCCTCGACAGGGGACAAGGGGTTTTTT. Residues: CASSPSTGDKGFF.

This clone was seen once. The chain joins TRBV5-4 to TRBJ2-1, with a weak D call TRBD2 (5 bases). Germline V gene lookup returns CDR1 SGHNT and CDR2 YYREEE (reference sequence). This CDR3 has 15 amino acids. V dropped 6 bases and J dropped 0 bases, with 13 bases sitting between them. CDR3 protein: CASMGAASSYNEQFF. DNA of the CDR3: TGTGCCAGCATGGGAGCGGCGAGCTCCTACAATGAGCAGTTCTTC.

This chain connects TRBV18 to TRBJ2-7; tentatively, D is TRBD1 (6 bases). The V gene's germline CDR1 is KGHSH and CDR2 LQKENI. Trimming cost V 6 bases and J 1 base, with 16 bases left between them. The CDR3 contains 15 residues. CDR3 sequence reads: CASSQGPQGSYEQYF. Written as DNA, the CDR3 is TGTGCCAGCTCTCAGGGGCCCCAGGGGTCCTACGAGCAGTACTTC.

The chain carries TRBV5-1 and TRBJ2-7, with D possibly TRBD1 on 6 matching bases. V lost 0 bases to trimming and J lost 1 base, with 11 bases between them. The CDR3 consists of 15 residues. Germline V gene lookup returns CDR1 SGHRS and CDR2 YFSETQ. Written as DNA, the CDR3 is TGCGCCAGCAGCTTGGGGGACACCCGTTCCTACGAGCAGTACTTC. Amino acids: CASSLGDTRSYEQYF.

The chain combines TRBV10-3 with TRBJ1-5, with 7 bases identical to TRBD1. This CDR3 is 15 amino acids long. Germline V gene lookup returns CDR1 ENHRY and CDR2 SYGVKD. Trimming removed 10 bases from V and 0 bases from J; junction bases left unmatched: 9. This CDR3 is CATTTGAYSNQPQHF. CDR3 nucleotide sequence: TGTGCCACCACTACAGGGGCCTATAGCAATCAGCCCCAGCATTTT.

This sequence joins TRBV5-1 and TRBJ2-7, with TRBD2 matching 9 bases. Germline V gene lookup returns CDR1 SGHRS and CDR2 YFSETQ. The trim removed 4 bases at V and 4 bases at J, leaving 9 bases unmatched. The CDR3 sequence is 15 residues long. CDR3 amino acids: CASSPARREGYEQYF. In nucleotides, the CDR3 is TGCGCCAGCAGCCCCGCCCGGCGGGAGGGTTACGAGCAGTACTTC. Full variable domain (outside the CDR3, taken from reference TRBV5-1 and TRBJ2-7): KAGVTQTPRYLIKTRGQQVTLSCSPISGHRSVSWYQQTPGQGLQFLFEYFSETQRNKGNFPGRFSGRQFSNSRSEMNVSTLELGDSALYLCASSPARREGYEQYFGPGTRLTVT.

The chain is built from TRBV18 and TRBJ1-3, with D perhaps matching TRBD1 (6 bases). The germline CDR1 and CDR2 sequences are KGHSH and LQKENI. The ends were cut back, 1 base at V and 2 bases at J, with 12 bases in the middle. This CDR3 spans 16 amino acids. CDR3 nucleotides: TGTGCCAGCTCACCACTCCGGGGGGCAACTGGAAACACCATATATTTT. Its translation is CASSPLRGATGNTIYF.

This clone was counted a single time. CDR3 DNA: TGTGCCAGTAGTATAGCCCTTCAGGGGGGAGCTGGCTACACCTTC. It encodes CASSIALQGGAGYTF. The chain has TRBV19 and TRBJ1-2; 7 bases match TRBD1. This CDR3 has 15 residues. The junction had 9 bases not matched to a gene; V was cut back by 1 base and J by 7 bases. CDR1 and CDR2 from the germline V gene are LNHDA and SQIVND (reference sequence).

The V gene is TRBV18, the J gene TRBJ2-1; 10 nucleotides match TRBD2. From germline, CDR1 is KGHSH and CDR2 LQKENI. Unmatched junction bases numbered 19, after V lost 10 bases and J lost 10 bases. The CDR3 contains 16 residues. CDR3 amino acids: CATSLQGLAGDQEQFF. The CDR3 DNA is TGTGCCACCTCCCTCCAGGGGCTAGCGGGAGATCAGGAGCAGTTCTTC.

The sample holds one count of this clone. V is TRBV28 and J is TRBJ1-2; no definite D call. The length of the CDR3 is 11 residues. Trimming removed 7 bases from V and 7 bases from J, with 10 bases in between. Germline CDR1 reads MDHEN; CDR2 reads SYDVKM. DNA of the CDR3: TGTGCCAGCATGTTCGAAAGTGGCTACACCTTC. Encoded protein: CASMFESGYTF.

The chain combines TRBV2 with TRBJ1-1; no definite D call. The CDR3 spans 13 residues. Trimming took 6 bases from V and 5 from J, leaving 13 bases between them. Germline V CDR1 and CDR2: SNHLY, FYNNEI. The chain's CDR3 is CASRATSGTEAFF. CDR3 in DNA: TGTGCCAGCAGGGCAACCTCCGGGACTGAAGCTTTCTTT.